Following are 7 T cell receptor beta chains from one sample sequenced in a study of shared clonotypes between healthy human individuals. TCRdb's copy holds only in-frame clones and misses some; the assay was immunoSEQ multiplex PCR. This table holds about half a million clones, about 72% found once. The sequenced sample consisted of PBMCs. The receptors derive from a woman between 35 and 50 years old in good health. Some clones in this sample may be carry-over from other donors' samples.

V gene TRBV2 combines with J gene TRBJ2-3; D gene ambiguous. The CDR3 runs to 16 residues. Germline CDR1 SNHLY, CDR2 FYNNEI. V lost 1 base and J lost 0, with 11 bases in between. The CDR3 here is CASSEGTIPSTDTQYF. Written as DNA, the CDR3 is TGTGCCAGCAGTGAAGGCACAATCCCTAGCACAGATACGCAGTATTTT. Variable domain in full (rest from reference TRBV2 and TRBJ2-3): EPEVTQTPSHQVTQMGQEVILRCVPISNHLYFYWYRQILGQKVEFLVSFYNNEISEKSEIFDDQFSVERPDGSNFTLKIRSTKLEDSAMYFCASSEGTIPSTDTQYFGPGTRLTVL.

The rearrangement joins TRBV11-2 to TRBJ2-2; 7 bases fit TRBD2. The CDR3 is 18 residues long. V lost 4 bases to trimming and J lost 1 base; unmatched junction nucleotides: 12. Germline V lookup: CDR1 SGHAT, CDR2 FQNNGV. This chain's CDR3 is CASSSRPVTSLNTGELFF. The CDR3 DNA reads TGTGCCAGCAGCTCCCGGCCCGTGACTAGCCTGAACACCGGGGAGCTGTTTTTT. The variable domain in full, completed from reference TRBV11-2 and TRBJ2-2, reads EAGVAQSPRYKIIEKRQSVAFWCNPISGHATLYWYQQILGQGPKLLIQFQNNGVVDDSQLPKDRFSAERLKGVDSTLKIQPAKLEDSAVYLCASSSRPVTSLNTGELFFGEGSRLTVL.

Concerning this clone itself: A far larger clone is off by one base, so a read error is likely. This chain connects TRBV15 to TRBJ1-4, with 12 bases identical to TRBD1. The length of the CDR3 is 16 residues. Germline V lookup: CDR1 LNHNV, CDR2 YYDKDF (reference sequence). This CDR3 reads CATSRDSGQGAEKLCF. In nucleotides, the CDR3 is TGTGCCACCAGCAGAGATTCGGGACAGGGGGCTGAAAAACTGTGTTTT.

This clone came up many times. The chain uses TRBV28 and TRBJ2-3; D gene uncertain. Trimming cost V 3 bases and J 1 base, with 8 bases left between them. CDR3 length: 14 amino acids. Germline V gives CDR1 MDHEN, CDR2 SYDVKM. CDR3 in amino acids: CASSFVAGTDTQYF. CDR3 sequence (DNA): TGTGCCAGCAGTTTTGTGGCGGGCACAGATACGCAGTATTTT.

The gene calls are TRBV11-2 and TRBJ2-7; D is uncertain. The V and J ends lost 0 bases and 2 bases respectively, with 11 bases between them. This CDR3 spans 15 amino acids. CDR1 SGHAT and CDR2 FQNNGV come from the germline V gene. The DNA for the CDR3 is TGTGCCAGCAGCTTAGAGCCTGCACCGGCCTACGAGCAGTACTTC. As protein: CASSLEPAPAYEQYF.

This clone has just a few counts. The chain uses TRBV5-1 and TRBJ2-1, with TRBD2 matching 11 bases. The junction had 10 bases not matched to a gene; V was cut back by 4 bases and J by 7 bases. The CDR3 totals 16 residues. In germline, CDR1 is SGHRS, CDR2 YFSETQ. The CDR3 DNA reads as TGCGCCAGCAGCCCCTTAGCGGGAGGGCTAGAGAATGAGCAGTTCTTC. Protein product: CASSPLAGGLENEQFF.

This clone was counted a single time. The chain combines TRBV11-2 with TRBJ2-7; D remains unclear. The CDR3 runs 19 residues. With 5 bases removed from V and 1 base from J, the gap between germline ends came to 27 bases. Germline-derived CDR1 and CDR2 are SGHAT and FQNNGV. The CDR3 DNA sequence: TGTGCCAGCAGCCCCTCCCCGAGAGGACCCGAGGTGATATCCTACGAGCAGTACTTC. This gives the protein CASSPSPRGPEVISYEQYF.